This T cell receptor beta chain is drawn from a study of T cell responses to AZD1222 COVID-19 vaccine. Study background: Both about-4-week and about-12-week second-dose recipients were combined. Study-level points and caveats: In all cases, repertoires were sampled only after the peak T cell response.

Sequencing was performed with immunoSEQ multiplex PCR; in TCRdb, only in-frame clones are kept and a portion is missing. The profile shows fewer than 130,000 clones, roughly four fifths of them singletons. Trimming pared 0 bases from V and 3 bases from J, leaving 9 bases between. CDR3 length: 14 amino acids. CDR1 and CDR2 (germline): SGHNT, YYREEE (reference sequence). As for this clone: The antigen is unknown.

This receptor was identified in an adult in good health. Here the sequenced sample was peripheral blood, taken on day 0 of AZD1222 vaccination. J is TRBJ1-1 and V is TRBV5-4; D remains unclear. CDR3: CASSLDRVDTEAFF. In DNA form, the CDR3 reads TGTGCCAGCAGCTTGGATCGGGTTGACACTGAAGCTTTCTTT.